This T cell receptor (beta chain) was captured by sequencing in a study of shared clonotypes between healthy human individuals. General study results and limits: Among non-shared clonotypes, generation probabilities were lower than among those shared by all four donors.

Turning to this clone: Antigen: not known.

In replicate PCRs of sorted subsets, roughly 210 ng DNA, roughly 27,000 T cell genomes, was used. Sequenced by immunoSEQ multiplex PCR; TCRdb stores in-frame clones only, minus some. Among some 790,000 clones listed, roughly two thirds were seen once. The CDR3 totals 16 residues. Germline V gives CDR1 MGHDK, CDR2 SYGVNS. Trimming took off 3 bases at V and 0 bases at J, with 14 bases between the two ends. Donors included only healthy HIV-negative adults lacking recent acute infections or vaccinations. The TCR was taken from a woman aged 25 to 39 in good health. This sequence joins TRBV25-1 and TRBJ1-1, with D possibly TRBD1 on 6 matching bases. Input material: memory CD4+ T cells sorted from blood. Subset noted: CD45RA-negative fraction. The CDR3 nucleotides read TGTGCCAGCAGTGATATAGGGGGAGGCATGAACACTGAAGCTTTCTTT. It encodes CASSDIGGGMNTEAFF.